This T cell receptor (beta chain) was sequenced for a study of PD-1 blockade in classical Hodgkin lymphoma. Findings and limits, study-wide: It was CD4+ TCR diversity, not CD8+, that rose significantly by C4D1.

Noted time point: cycle 4 day 1 (C4D1), after 5 to 7 weeks of nivolumab. Each patient's relapse followed autologous stem cell transplantation, and brentuximab vedotin exposure varied. From thawed PBMCs, CD8+ T cells were isolated by magnetic negative selection. Relapsed/refractory classical Hodgkin lymphoma patients had complete, partial or progressive responses. The method was immunoSEQ multiplex PCR; TCRdb's version includes in-frame clones alone and lacks a portion of them. Here the sample spans roughly 20,000 clones, roughly 90% being singletons. Turning to this clone: Its antigen is not identified.

CDR1 and CDR2 from the germline V gene are SNHLY and FYNNEI. V lost 4 bases and J lost 0, with 10 bases in between. The CDR3 extends over 15 amino acids. This clonotype was obtained from a human donor with classical Hodgkin lymphoma. The chain carries TRBV2 and TRBJ1-5; D gene ambiguous. The specimen comprised CD8+ T cells from blood, sampled before the fourth cycle of nivolumab. In DNA, the CDR3 is TGTGCCAGCAGTGCCCGGACGGCTAGCAATCAGCCCCAGCATTTT. This codes for CASSARTASNQPQHF.